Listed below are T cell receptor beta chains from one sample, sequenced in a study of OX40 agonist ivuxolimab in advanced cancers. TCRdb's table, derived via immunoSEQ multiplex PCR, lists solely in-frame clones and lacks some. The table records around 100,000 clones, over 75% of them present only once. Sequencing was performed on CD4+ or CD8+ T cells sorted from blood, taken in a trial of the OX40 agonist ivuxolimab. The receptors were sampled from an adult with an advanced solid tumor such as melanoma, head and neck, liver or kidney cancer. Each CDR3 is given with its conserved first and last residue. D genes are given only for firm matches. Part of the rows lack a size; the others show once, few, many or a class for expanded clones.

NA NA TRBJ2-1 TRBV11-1 TGTGCCAGCAGCTCCACGGAGAGAGGCAATGAGCAGTTCTTC CASSSTERGNEQFF
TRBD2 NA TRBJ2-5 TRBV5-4 TGTGCCAGCAGCTCCAGACTAGCGGGGGGGGTTCGGACCCAGTACTTC CASSSRLAGGVRTQYF
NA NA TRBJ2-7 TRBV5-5 TGTGCCAGCAGCCCAACGGGGACCTCGACCTACGAGCAGTACTTC CASSPTGTSTYEQYF
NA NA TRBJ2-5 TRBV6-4 TGTGCCAGCAGAAAAACAGTTTCCGTAACTCAAGAGACCCAGTACTTC CASRKTVSVTQETQYF
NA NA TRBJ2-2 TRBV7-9 TGTGCCAGCCGGGCTGGGGCGAACACCGGGGAGCTGTTTTTT CASRAGANTGELFF
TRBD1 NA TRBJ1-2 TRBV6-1 TGTGCCAGCAACAAAAGGACAGGGTGGGACTATGGCTACACCTTC CASNKRTGWDYGYTF
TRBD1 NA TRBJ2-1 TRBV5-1 TGCGCCAGCAGCCAAACGGAGGGACAGGTCTATACTAAGCAGTTCTTC CASSQTEGQVYTKQFF
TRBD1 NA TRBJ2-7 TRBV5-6 TGTGCCAGCCGACAGGGGGCGAGAGAGCAGTACTTC CASRQGAREQYF
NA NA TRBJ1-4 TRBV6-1 TGTGCCAGCGGGAGTGGGGTCAAACTGTTTTTT CASGSGVKLFF
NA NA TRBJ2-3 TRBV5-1 TGCGCCAGCAGCTTAGGGGTAGGCGATACGCAGTATTTT CASSLGVGDTQYF
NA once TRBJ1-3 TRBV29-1 TGCAGCGTTGGTGGACAGTTTGGAAACACCATATATTTT CSVGGQFGNTIYF
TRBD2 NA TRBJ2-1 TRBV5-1 TGCGCCAGCAGCTATAGCGGGATAGGAGGGGTGGAGTTCTTC CASSYSGIGGVEFF
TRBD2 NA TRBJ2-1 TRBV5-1 TGCGCCAGCAGCTTGACTCTAGCGGCCTACAATGAGCAGTTCTTC CASSLTLAAYNEQFF
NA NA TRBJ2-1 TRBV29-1 TGCAGCGTTGAATTATGGGGAGGCGGATACAATGAGCAGTTCTTC CSVELWGGGYNEQFF
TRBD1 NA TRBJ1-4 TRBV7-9 TGTGCCAGCAGCAGCCGACAGGGGGCTATTGAAAAACTGTTTTTT CASSSRQGAIEKLFF
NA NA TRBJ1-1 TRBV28 TGTGCCAGCAGCCAAAGGGGGGGAGGGAACACTGAAGCTTTCTTT CASSQRGGGNTEAFF
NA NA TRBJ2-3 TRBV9 TGTGCCAGCAGCGTAGAGTCTCCCACAGATACGCAGTATTTT CASSVESPTDTQYF
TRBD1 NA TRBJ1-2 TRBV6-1 TGTGCCAGCAGTCCGACAGGGAACTATGGCTACACCTTC CASSPTGNYGYTF
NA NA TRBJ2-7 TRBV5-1 TGCGCCAGCAGCTTGGTTGGGGGGATCCGACTTTACGAGCAGTACTTC CASSLVGGIRLYEQYF
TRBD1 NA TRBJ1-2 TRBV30 TGTGCTGCCCAATTTACAGGGGAGTATGGCTACACCTTC CAAQFTGEYGYTF
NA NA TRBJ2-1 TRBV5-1 TGCGCCAGCAGCATCGGGAGTGCTGACGATGAGCAGTTCTTC CASSIGSADDEQFF
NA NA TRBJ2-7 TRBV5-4 TGTGCCAGCAGCTTCGGGGGGCCCACCTCCTACGAGCAGTACTTC CASSFGGPTSYEQYF
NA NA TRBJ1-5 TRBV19 TGTGCCAGTAGATGGAATAGCAATCAGCCCCAGCATTTT CASRWNSNQPQHF
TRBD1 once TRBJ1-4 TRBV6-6 TGTGCCAGCAGCAACAGGGGGATTAGTGAAAAACTGTTTTTT CASSNRGISEKLFF
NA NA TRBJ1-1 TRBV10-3 TGTGCCACCAGGACAGAACCGAACACTGAAGCTTTCTTT CATRTEPNTEAFF
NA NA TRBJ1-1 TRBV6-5 TGTGCCAGCAGTGCAGGGGCATCCGAAGCTTTCTTT CASSAGASEAFF
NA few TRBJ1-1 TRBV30 TGTGCCTGGAGTGGGGGCCCCACGAACATGAACACTGAAGCTTTCTTT CAWSGGPTNMNTEAFF
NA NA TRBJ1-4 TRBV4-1 TGCGCCAGCAGCCAAGATGGTTCAGGAGGGACTAATGAAAAACTGTTTTTT CASSQDGSGGTNEKLFF
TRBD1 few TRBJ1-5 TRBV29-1 TGCAGCGTTACTAACGGGACAGGATATCAGCCCCAGCATTTT CSVTNGTGYQPQHF